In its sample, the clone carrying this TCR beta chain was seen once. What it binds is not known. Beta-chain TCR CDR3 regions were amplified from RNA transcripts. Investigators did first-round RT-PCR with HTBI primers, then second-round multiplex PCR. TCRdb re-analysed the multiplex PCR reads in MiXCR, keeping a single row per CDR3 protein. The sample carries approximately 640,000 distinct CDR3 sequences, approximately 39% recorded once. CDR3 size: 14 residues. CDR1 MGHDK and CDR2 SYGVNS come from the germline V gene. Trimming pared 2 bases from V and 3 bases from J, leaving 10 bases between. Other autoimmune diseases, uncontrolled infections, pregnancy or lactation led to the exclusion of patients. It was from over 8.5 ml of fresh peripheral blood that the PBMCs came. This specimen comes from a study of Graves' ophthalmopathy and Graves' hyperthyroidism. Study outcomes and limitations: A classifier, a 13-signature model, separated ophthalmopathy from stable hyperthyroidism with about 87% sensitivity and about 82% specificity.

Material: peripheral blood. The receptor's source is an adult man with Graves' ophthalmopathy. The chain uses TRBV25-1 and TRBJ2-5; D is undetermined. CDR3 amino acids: CASSEGLQKETQYF. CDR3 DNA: TGTGCCAGCAGTGAAGGGCTGCAGAAAGAGACCCAGTACTTC.